The 6 T cell receptor beta chains listed next were all sequenced from one sample in a study of blood T cell repertoires in COVID-19. Assay: immunoSEQ multiplex PCR; the TCRdb copy retains only in-frame clones and omits some. The sample lists some 260,000 clones, more than 70% occurring once. The sequenced sample consisted of peripheral blood. The receptor set was obtained from a woman in her forties who had recovered from COVID-19.

The chain is built from TRBV28 and TRBJ2-7, with a weak D call TRBD1 (7 bases). The CDR3 sequence is 17 residues long. The germline gives CDR1 MDHEN, CDR2 SYDVKM. V was pared by 2 bases and J by 5 bases, with 22 bases between. This CDR3 reads CASSLTTSGQGGHEQYF. The CDR3 nucleotides read TGTGCCAGCAGTTTAACAACGTCGGGCCAGGGGGGCCACGAGCAGTACTTC.

The V and J genes are TRBV9 and TRBJ2-3, with 12 nucleotides matching TRBD1. After removal of 0 bases from V and 4 bases from J, the junction contained 6 bases not matched to a gene. The CDR3 is 17 residues long. Germline CDR1 reads SGDLS; CDR2 reads YYNGEE. As DNA, the CDR3 is TGTGCCAGCAGCGTAGAAGGGACAGGGGGCCATGCAGATACGCAGTATTTT. Residues: CASSVEGTGGHADTQYF.

The chain uses TRBV6-2 or TRBV6-3 and TRBJ1-1; no clear D gene. V gave up 0 bases and J gave up 2 bases, with 10 bases separating them. Germline values: CDR1 MNHEY, CDR2 SVGEGT. The CDR3 loop spans 15 amino acids. CDR3 DNA: TGTGCCAGCAGTTACTCGAGTCGGGGAAACACTGAAGCTTTCTTT. Protein product: CASSYSSRGNTEAFF.

This sequence joins TRBV7-2 and TRBJ1-6; no reliable D call. This CDR3 has 14 residues. Germline V lookup: CDR1 SGHTA, CDR2 FQGNSA. V was pared by 1 base and J by 10 bases, with 11 bases between. CDR3 DNA: TGTGCCAGCAGCTTAGGAAGGGAGGGATCACCCCTCCACTTT. It codes for CASSLGREGSPLHF.

The chain is built from TRBV10-3 and TRBJ2-7, with 7 bases fitting TRBD2. This CDR3 is 13 amino acids long. CDR1 and CDR2 from the germline V gene are ENHRY and SYGVKD. With 6 bases clipped from V and 3 bases from J, the junction kept 5 bases outside the gene matches. The CDR3 is CAIRERDFYEQYF. The CDR3 DNA sequence: TGTGCCATCAGGGAGCGGGACTTCTACGAGCAGTACTTC.

The chain employs TRBV18 and TRBJ1-2, with 10 bases lining up with TRBD1. In germline, CDR1 is KGHSH, CDR2 LQKENI. Germline trimming cut 3 bases from V and 5 bases from J; bases unmatched to any gene: 9. The CDR3 is 16 residues long. CDR3 sequence: CASSPSRQGARYGYTF. The CDR3 DNA follows: TGTGCCAGCTCACCCTCCCGACAGGGGGCTAGATATGGCTACACCTTC.